Below are 25 T cell receptor beta chains sequenced from a single sample in a study of shared clonotypes between healthy human individuals. In the naive CD8 group, cells lacked CD45RO and were positively selected for CCR7, so terminally differentiated effector memory CD45RA+ cells were left out. TCRdb's copy holds only in-frame clones and misses some; the assay was immunoSEQ multiplex PCR. The sample lists hundreds of thousands of clones; roughly nine tenths were seen once. The specimen sequenced was naive CD8+ T cells sorted from blood. The receptor set was obtained from a man aged 25 to 40 in good health.

V gene TRBV27 combines with J gene TRBJ2-7; 8 bases fit TRBD1. Germline trimming cut 2 bases from V and 3 bases from J; bases unmatched to any gene: 6. From germline, CDR1 is MNHEY and CDR2 SMNVEV (reference sequence). The CDR3 has 15 amino acids. CDR3 nucleotides: TGTGCCAGCAGTTTAGTGACAGGGGAATACTACGAGCAGTACTTC. Amino acids: CASSLVTGEYYEQYF.

V usage is TRBV4-1 and J usage is TRBJ2-7; D may be TRBD1 or TRBD2 (5 bases each). The V and J ends lost 0 bases and 3 bases respectively, with 15 bases between them. This CDR3 region has 16 residues. Germline CDR1 MGHRA, CDR2 YSYEKL. DNA for the CDR3: TGCGCCAGCAGCCAAGAGGTGGGACCGCGACACTACGAGCAGTACTTC. Its translation is CASSQEVGPRHYEQYF.

The genes are TRBV11-2 and TRBJ2-1, with D tentatively TRBD1 (6 bases). V dropped 0 bases and J dropped 0 bases, with 12 bases sitting between them. Looked up from germline, CDR1 is SGHAT and CDR2 is FQNNGV. This CDR3 contains 17 residues. CDR3 sequence reads: CASSLEFGGSSYNEQFF. CDR3 coding DNA: TGTGCCAGCAGCTTAGAATTTGGGGGCAGCTCCTACAATGAGCAGTTCTTC.

The rearrangement joins TRBV2 to TRBJ2-7; 8 nucleotides match TRBD1. The CDR3 runs 18 residues. The V and J ends lost 7 bases and 0 bases, in that order; junction bases with no gene match: 17. Germline V gene lookup returns CDR1 SNHLY and CDR2 FYNNEI. CDR3 sequence: CASKVPGQEGKNSYEQYF. DNA for the CDR3: TGTGCCAGCAAAGTTCCGGGACAGGAGGGTAAGAACTCCTACGAGCAGTACTTC.

The chain links TRBV28 to TRBJ2-2, with TRBD2 matching over 8 bases. V was pared by 4 bases and J by 5 bases, with 9 bases of the junction left unmatched. The CDR3 is 16 amino acids. Germline V gene lookup returns CDR1 MDHEN and CDR2 SYDVKM. CDR3 region: CASSSDSGSQTGELFF. CDR3 DNA sequence: TGTGCCAGCAGTTCCGACAGCGGGAGTCAGACCGGGGAGCTGTTTTTT.

The rearrangement joins TRBV28 to TRBJ2-3, with TRBD2 matching 8 bases. The CDR3 is 14 amino acids. CDR1 is MDHEN and CDR2 is SYDVKM in the germline V gene. With V trimmed by 3 bases and J by 4 bases, 3 bases remained unmatched. The CDR3 region has the DNA TGTGCCAGCAGTTTCCGGGAGGGGGCAGATACGCAGTATTTT. Its protein product is CASSFREGADTQYF.

The gene calls are TRBV7-9 and TRBJ1-4; no definite D call. This CDR3 is built from 14 residues. The ends were cut back, 3 bases at V and 6 bases at J, with 11 bases in the middle. Germline V gives CDR1 SEHNR, CDR2 FQNEAQ (reference sequence). CDR3 sequence reads: CASSFRGKDEKLFF. The CDR3 DNA reads as TGTGCCAGCAGCTTTCGGGGAAAAGATGAAAAACTGTTTTTT.

The V gene is TRBV6-1, the J gene TRBJ2-7; either TRBD1 or TRBD2 may supply D (5 bases each). Looked up from germline, CDR1 is MNHNS and CDR2 is SASEGT. CDR3 size: 13 residues. Between the trimmed V and J ends, which lost 2 bases and 2 bases, there was a span of 7 bases. CDR3 sequence: CASSERGAYEQYF. The CDR3 DNA reads as TGTGCCAGCAGTGAAAGGGGAGCCTACGAGCAGTACTTC.

This clone appeared once. Other DNA sequences in this specimen translate into the identical CDR3. The V and J genes are TRBV14 and TRBJ2-1; no clear D gene. Trimming took off 5 bases at V and 6 bases at J, with 5 bases between the two ends. CDR1 is SGHDN, CDR2 FVKESK, per germline. The CDR3 consists of 11 residues. The CDR3 here is CASSDLNEQFF. Written as DNA, the CDR3 is TGTGCCAGCAGCGACCTCAATGAGCAGTTCTTC.

V usage is TRBV28 and J usage is TRBJ2-3; 10 positions match TRBD2. With V trimmed by 8 bases and J by 5 bases, 22 bases remained unmatched. The CDR3 is 19 residues long. Germline CDR1 is MDHEN and CDR2 is SYDVKM. DNA for the CDR3: TGTGCCAGCGGCTACCCGGGGGGGCGGCTAGCGGGAGAGGGAGATACGCAGTATTTT. Its protein product is CASGYPGGRLAGEGDTQYF.

The rearrangement links TRBV2 to TRBJ2-7; TRBD1 is a possible D gene (5 bases). Germline CDR1 is SNHLY and CDR2 is FYNNEI. The CDR3 runs to 13 residues. With 6 bases removed from V and 0 bases from J, the gap between germline ends came to 9 bases. Here the CDR3 DNA reads TGTGCCAGCAGCGGACATAACTCCTACGAGCAGTACTTC. Protein: CASSGHNSYEQYF.

J is TRBJ2-5 and V is TRBV6-5; D perhaps matches TRBD1 (6 bases). V lost 7 bases to trimming and J lost 5 bases, with 17 bases between them. This CDR3 spans 14 amino acids. Germline-derived CDR1 and CDR2 are MNHEY and SVGAGI. The CDR3 sequence is CASTSHVGAETQYF. As DNA, the CDR3 is TGTGCCAGCACATCACACGTGGGGGCCGAGACCCAGTACTTC.

This clone was found once. At the DNA level, this CDR3 is encoded by other sequences in the same sample as well. This rearrangement joins TRBV30 to TRBJ2-7, with D unresolved. V lost 0 bases and J 4 bases, leaving 4 bases between the germline ends. This CDR3 is built from 11 residues. Germline lookup yields CDR1 GTSNPN and CDR2 SVGIG (reference sequence). DNA for the CDR3: TGTGCCTGGAGTGTGGGTTACGAGCAGTACTTC. This sequence encodes CAWSVGYEQYF.

This clone has a handful of counts. V usage is TRBV6-6 and J usage is TRBJ2-1; no firm D call. The V and J ends lost 5 bases and 0 bases respectively, with 8 bases between them. In germline, CDR1 is MNHNY, CDR2 SVGAGI (reference sequence). CDR3 length equals 14 residues. In nucleotides, the CDR3 is TGTGCCAGCAGTAGCGACAACTCCTACAATGAGCAGTTCTTC. As protein: CASSSDNSYNEQFF.

The chain employs TRBV5-6 and TRBJ1-2; 7 bases agree with TRBD1. V dropped 7 bases and J dropped 4; count of bases not matched to a gene: 13. The germline CDR1 and CDR2 sequences are SGHDT and YYEEEE. CDR3 length: 15 amino acids. CDR3 in amino acids: CASYPTSTGTYGYTF. The CDR3 DNA follows: TGTGCCAGCTATCCGACTTCGACAGGGACCTATGGCTACACCTTC. The full variable domain, rest sourced from reference TRBV5-6 and TRBJ1-2, is DAGVTQSPTHLIKTRGQQVTLRCSPKSGHDTVSWYQQALGQGPQFIFQYYEEEERQRGNFPDRFSGHQFPNYSSELNVNALLLGDSALYLCASYPTSTGTYGYTFGSGTRLTVV.

The J gene is TRBJ2-5, the V gene TRBV19; no reliable D call. The V and J ends lost 6 bases and 5 bases respectively, with 13 bases between them. The germline CDR1 and CDR2 sequences are LNHDA and SQIVND (reference sequence). This CDR3 is 13 amino acids long. Here the CDR3 DNA reads TGTGCCAGTAGGGGTAAGGGCCACGAGACCCAGTACTTC. Its translation: CASRGKGHETQYF.

On this clone itself: A much larger clone differs from this one at a single base, so this may be a read error. The same CDR3 arises from other DNA sequences in this sample as well. V is TRBV27 and J is TRBJ2-1; D remains ambiguous. The CDR3 spans 11 residues. The germline CDR1 and CDR2 sequences are MNHEY and SMNVEV (reference sequence). V was shortened by 2 bases and J by 10 bases, with 6 bases between the two germline ends. The CDR3 region is CASSLGYEQFF. CDR3 in DNA: TGTGCCAGCAGTTTAGGGTACGAGCAGTTCTTC.

The rearrangement uses TRBV7-9 and TRBJ1-4; D is ambiguous. V was clipped by 4 bases and J by 8 bases, with 14 bases between them. Per the germline V gene, CDR1 is SEHNR and CDR2 is FQNEAQ (reference sequence). This CDR3 comprises 14 residues. The CDR3 reads CASSSDQKNEKLFF. Written as DNA, the CDR3 is TGTGCCAGCAGCTCGGACCAGAAGAACGAAAAACTGTTTTTT.

The chain carries TRBV7-2 and TRBJ2-7; D uncertain. V was pared by 5 bases and J by 4 bases, with 15 bases between. CDR1 is SGHTA and CDR2 is FQGNSA in the germline V gene. CDR3 length: 14 residues. CDR3 DNA: TGTGCCAGCAGCGCCGGTTGGGAAATATACGAGCAGTACTTC. Its translation is CASSAGWEIYEQYF.

The chain combines TRBV30 with TRBJ2-1, with TRBD2 as a possible D gene (5 bases). V lost 3 bases and J 7 bases, leaving 16 bases between the germline ends. The CDR3 is 14 residues long. The germline CDR1 and CDR2 sequences are GTSNPN and SVGIG (reference sequence). The CDR3 sequence is CAWSLGISENEQFF. In nucleotides, the CDR3 is TGTGCCTGGAGCCTCGGAATTAGCGAAAATGAGCAGTTCTTC.

The gene calls are TRBV27 and TRBJ2-3, with 8 bases identical to TRBD1. The CDR3 has 17 residues. Per the germline V gene, CDR1 is MNHEY and CDR2 is SMNVEV (reference sequence). After removal of 5 bases from V and 0 bases from J, the junction contained 10 bases not matched to a gene. CDR3 bases: TGTGCCAGCAGTGTGGGACAGGCTATACTAAGCACAGATACGCAGTATTTT. Translating it yields CASSVGQAILSTDTQYF.

The J gene is TRBJ2-7, the V gene TRBV4-3, with 7 bases identical to TRBD1. Germline CDR1 reads LGHNA; CDR2 reads YSLEER. V gave up 0 bases and J gave up 2 bases; unmatched junction bases: 4. The CDR3 consists of 15 residues. Here the CDR3 DNA reads TGCGCCAGCAGCCAAGAATGGCAGGGGGCCTACGAGCAGTACTTC. It encodes CASSQEWQGAYEQYF.

Regarding this clone: A read error may account for a junction end that differs from germline. The rearrangement joins TRBV7-9 to TRBJ1-4; D perhaps matches TRBD1 (5 bases). The CDR3 covers 12 residues. CDR1 SEHNR and CDR2 FQNEAQ come from the germline V gene (reference sequence). This CDR3 reads CASGPHSVNRPF. In DNA form, the CDR3 reads TGTGCCAGCGGCCCCCATTCGGTGAACAGGCCCTTT. Supplemented by reference TRBV7-9 and TRBJ1-4, the full variable domain reads DTGVSQNPRHKITKRGQNVTFRCDPISEHNRLYWYRQTLGQGPEFLTYFQNEAQLEKSRLLSDRFSAERPKGSFSTLEIQRTEQGDSAMYLCASGPHSVNRPFGSGTQLSVL.

The DNA of the CDR3 is TGTGCCAGCTCAATGGCCGGGAGTGGGACAGATACGCAGTATTTT. Amino acids: CASSMAGSGTDTQYF. The rearrangement uses TRBV7-3 and TRBJ2-3; tentative D call: TRBD2 (6 bases). Trimming took off 8 bases at V and 3 bases at J, with 18 bases between the two ends. In germline, CDR1 is SGHTA, CDR2 FQGTGA. The CDR3 has 15 residues.

The genes are TRBV7-9 and TRBJ2-7, with D uncertain. The germline V and J ends were trimmed by 4 bases and 4 bases, with 8 bases remaining between them. This CDR3 comprises 12 residues. Germline V gene data show CDR1 as SEHNR and CDR2 as FQNEAQ (reference sequence). This CDR3 is CASSSLLYEQYF. DNA of the CDR3: TGTGCCAGCAGCTCCCTTCTATACGAGCAGTACTTC.